A single T cell receptor (beta chain) is shown here with its context. Its cognate antigen is unknown. The J segment lost 0 bases and the V segment lost 5 bases, leaving 5 bases of the junction unmatched. Looked up from germline, CDR1 is SGHTA and CDR2 is FQGNSA. The CDR3 has 16 amino acids. This sample is drawn from a study of vaccination and CD4 T cells after COVID-19. Overall study: The study drew post-COVID samples a median 101 days after diagnosis (range 35 to 161).

The study sequenced cultured CD4+ T cell DNA using the Oncomine TCR Beta short-read assay. Cultures of CD4+ T cells served as the source for extracting genomic DNA. From the PCR reads, TCRdb called clonotypes with MiXCR, one entry per CDR3 protein. The table includes 15,000 to 20,000 distinct CDR3 sequences, about 45% detected once. Stated time point: late sampling 161 to 241 days after vaccination in a few convalescent patients. This sample's treatment: roughly 10-day PBMC culture with coronavirus spike peptide pools or control peptides (ViraFEST assay). The sample consisted of CD4+ T cells from blood, cultured in vitro, taken about 7 months after SARS-CoV-2 vaccination. This clonotype was sampled from a human donor who had recovered from COVID-19. The chain recombines TRBV7-2 with TRBJ2-1; 9 nucleotides align to TRBD2. CDR3: CASSPMTSGSYNEQFF. The CDR3, as DNA: TGTGCCAGCAGCCCAATGACTAGCGGCTCCTACAATGAGCAGTTCTTC.